This T cell receptor (beta chain) is drawn from a study of radiation and T cells in renal cell carcinoma. Study details: Nephrectomy followed 15 Gy stereotactic body radiation by 4 weeks. Regarding the study as a whole: In blood, top tumor clones expanded by 2 weeks, shrinking by 4.

TCRdb keeps only in-frame clones here, not all; method: immunoSEQ multiplex PCR. This table has some 26,000 clones, roughly 80% appearing once. Time point reported: blood 2 weeks post-SBRT. The treatment here: 15 Gy SBRT to primary tumor, nephrectomy 4 weeks later. As concerns this clone: Antigen unknown.

This TCR derives from a man aged 55 to 70 with renal cell carcinoma. The material was blood, obtained from a patient whose treatment included radiotherapy and nephrectomy.

CDR3 bases: TGTGCCAGCAGCCAAGTTGATCGCAACACCGGGGAGCTGTTTTTT. As protein: CASSQVDRNTGELFF. The chain is built from TRBV4-2 and TRBJ2-2; D remains unclear. The CDR3 is 15 residues long. Between the trimmed V and J ends, which lost 1 base and 2 bases, there was a span of 8 bases. The V gene's germline CDR1 is LGHNA and CDR2 YNFKEQ.